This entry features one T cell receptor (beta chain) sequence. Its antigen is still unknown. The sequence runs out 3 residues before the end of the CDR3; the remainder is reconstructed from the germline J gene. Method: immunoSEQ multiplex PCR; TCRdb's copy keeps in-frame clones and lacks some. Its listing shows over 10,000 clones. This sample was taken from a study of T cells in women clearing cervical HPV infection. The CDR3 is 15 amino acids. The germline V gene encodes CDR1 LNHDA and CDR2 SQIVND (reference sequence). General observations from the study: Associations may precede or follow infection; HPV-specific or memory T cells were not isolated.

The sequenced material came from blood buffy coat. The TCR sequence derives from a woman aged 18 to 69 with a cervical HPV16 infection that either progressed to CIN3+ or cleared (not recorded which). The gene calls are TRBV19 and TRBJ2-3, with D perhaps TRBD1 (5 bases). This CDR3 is CASSIGEGAQQPQYF. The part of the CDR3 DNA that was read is TGTGCCAGTAGTATTGGGGAAGGGGCTCAGCAGCCG.